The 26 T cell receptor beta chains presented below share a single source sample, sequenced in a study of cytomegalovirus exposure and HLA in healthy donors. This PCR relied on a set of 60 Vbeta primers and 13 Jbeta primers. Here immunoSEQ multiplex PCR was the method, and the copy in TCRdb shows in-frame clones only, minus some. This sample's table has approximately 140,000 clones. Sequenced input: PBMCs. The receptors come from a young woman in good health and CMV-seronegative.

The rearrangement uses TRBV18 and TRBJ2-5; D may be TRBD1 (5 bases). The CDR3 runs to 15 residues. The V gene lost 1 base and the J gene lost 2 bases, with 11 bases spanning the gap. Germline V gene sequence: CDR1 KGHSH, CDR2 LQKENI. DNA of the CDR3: TGTGCCAGCTCACCACTCGTCAGGGTTCAAGAGACCCAGTACTTC. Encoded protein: CASSPLVRVQETQYF. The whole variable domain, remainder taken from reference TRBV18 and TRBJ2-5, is NAGVMQNPRHLVRRRGQEARLRCSPMKGHSHVYWYRQLPEEGLKFMVYLQKENIIDESGMPKERFSAEFPKEGPSILRIQQVVRGDSAAYFCASSPLVRVQETQYFGPGTRLLVL.

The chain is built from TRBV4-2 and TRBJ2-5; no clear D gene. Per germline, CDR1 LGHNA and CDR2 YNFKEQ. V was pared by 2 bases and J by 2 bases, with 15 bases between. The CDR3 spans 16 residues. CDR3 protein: CASSQTTRHPQETQYF. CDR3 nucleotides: TGTGCCAGCAGCCAAACAACCAGACACCCACAAGAGACCCAGTACTTC.

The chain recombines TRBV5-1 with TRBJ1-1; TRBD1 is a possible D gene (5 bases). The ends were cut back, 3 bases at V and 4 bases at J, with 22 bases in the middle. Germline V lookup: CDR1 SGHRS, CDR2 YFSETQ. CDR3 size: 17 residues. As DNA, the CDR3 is TGCGCCAGCAGCTACGGCCTCGGGGGGGGTTCGGGCACTGAAGCTTTCTTT. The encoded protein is CASSYGLGGGSGTEAFF.

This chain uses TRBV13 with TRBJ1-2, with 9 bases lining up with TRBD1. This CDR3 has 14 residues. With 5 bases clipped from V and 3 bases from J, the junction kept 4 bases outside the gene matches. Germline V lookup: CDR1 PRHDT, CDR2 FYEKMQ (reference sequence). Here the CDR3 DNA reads TGTGCCAGCAGCGACACAGGGGGCGACTATGGCTACACCTTC. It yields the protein CASSDTGGDYGYTF.

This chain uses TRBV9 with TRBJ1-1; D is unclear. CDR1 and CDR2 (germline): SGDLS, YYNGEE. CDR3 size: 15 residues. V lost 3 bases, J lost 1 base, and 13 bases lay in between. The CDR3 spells CASSARVIRNTEAFF. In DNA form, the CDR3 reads TGTGCCAGCAGCGCCCGGGTCATTCGGAACACTGAAGCTTTCTTT.

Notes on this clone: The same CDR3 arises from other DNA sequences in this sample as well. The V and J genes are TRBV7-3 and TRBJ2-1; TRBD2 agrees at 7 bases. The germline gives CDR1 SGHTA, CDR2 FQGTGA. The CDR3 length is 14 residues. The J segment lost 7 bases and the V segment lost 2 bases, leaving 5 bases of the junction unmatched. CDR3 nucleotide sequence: TGTGCCAGCAGCTTAGCGGGGGTAGGTAATGAGCAGTTCTTC. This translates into CASSLAGVGNEQFF.

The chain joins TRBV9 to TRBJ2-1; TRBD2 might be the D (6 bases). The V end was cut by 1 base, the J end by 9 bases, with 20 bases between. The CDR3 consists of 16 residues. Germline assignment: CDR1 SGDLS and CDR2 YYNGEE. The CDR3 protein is CASSVRGKGGELEQFF. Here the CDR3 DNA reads TGTGCCAGCAGCGTAAGAGGGAAGGGCGGGGAGCTTGAGCAGTTCTTC.

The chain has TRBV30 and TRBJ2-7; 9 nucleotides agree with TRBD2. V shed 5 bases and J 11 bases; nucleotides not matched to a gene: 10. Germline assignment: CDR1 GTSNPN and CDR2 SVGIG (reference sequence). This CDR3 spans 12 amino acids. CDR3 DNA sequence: TGTGCCTGGCGAGCGGGAGGTAAGAGTGAGTACTTC. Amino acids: CAWRAGGKSEYF.

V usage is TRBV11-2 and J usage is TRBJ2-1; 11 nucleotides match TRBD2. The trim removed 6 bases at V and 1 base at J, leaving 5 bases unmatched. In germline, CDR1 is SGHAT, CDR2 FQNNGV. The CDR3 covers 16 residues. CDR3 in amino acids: CASRPLAGESYNEQFF. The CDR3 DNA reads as TGTGCCAGCAGACCACTAGCGGGAGAATCCTACAATGAGCAGTTCTTC.

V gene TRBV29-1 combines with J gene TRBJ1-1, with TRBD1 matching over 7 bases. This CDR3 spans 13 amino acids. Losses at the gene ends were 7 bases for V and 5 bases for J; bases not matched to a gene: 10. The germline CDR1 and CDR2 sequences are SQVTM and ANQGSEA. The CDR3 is CSAEGAGGTEAFF. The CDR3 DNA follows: TGCAGCGCCGAGGGGGCAGGGGGTACTGAAGCTTTCTTT.

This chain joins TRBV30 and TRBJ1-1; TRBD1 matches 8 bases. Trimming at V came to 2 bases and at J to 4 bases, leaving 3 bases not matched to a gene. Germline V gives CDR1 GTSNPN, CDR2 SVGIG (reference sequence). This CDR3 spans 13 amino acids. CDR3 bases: TGTGCCTGGAGTTCAGGGGGCATCACTGAAGCTTTCTTT. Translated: CAWSSGGITEAFF.

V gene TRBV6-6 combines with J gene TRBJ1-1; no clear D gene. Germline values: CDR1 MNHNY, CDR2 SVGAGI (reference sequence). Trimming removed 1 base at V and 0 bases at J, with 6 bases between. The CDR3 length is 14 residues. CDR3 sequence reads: CASSYLGVNTEAFF. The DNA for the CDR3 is TGTGCCAGCAGTTACTTGGGCGTGAACACTGAAGCTTTCTTT.

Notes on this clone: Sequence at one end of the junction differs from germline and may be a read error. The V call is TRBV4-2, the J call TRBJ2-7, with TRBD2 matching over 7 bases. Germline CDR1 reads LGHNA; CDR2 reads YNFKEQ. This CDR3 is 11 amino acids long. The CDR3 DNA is TGTGCCAGCAGCGGTGGAGGGACTAACCTCTTC. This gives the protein CASSGGGTNLF.

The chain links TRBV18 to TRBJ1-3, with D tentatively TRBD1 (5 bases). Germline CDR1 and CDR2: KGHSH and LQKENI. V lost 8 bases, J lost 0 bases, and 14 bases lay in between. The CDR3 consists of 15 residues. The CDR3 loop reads CASAGGLSSGNTIYF. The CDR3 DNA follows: TGTGCCAGCGCCGGGGGACTGAGCTCTGGAAACACCATATATTTT. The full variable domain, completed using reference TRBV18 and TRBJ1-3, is NAGVMQNPRHLVRRRGQEARLRCSPMKGHSHVYWYRQLPEEGLKFMVYLQKENIIDESGMPKERFSAEFPKEGPSILRIQQVVRGDSAAYFCASAGGLSSGNTIYFGEGSWLTVV.

This CDR3 is CASSQEGTSVGNEQFF. CDR3 nucleotide sequence: TGTGCCAGCAGCCAAGAGGGGACTAGCGTGGGCAATGAGCAGTTCTTC. The chain is built from TRBV4-2 and TRBJ2-1, with TRBD2 matching over 10 bases. Unmatched junction bases numbered 5, after V lost 0 bases and J lost 6 bases. This CDR3 has 16 amino acids. CDR1 LGHNA and CDR2 YNFKEQ come from the germline V gene.

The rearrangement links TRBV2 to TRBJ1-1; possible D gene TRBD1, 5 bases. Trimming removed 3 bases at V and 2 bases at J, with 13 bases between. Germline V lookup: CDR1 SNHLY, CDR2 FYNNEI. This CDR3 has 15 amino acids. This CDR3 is CASSDPTGPNTEAFF. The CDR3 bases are TGTGCCAGCAGTGACCCCACAGGTCCCAACACTGAAGCTTTCTTT. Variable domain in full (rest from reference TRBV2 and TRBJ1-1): EPEVTQTPSHQVTQMGQEVILRCVPISNHLYFYWYRQILGQKVEFLVSFYNNEISEKSEIFDDQFSVERPDGSNFTLKIRSTKLEDSAMYFCASSDPTGPNTEAFFGQGTRLTVV.

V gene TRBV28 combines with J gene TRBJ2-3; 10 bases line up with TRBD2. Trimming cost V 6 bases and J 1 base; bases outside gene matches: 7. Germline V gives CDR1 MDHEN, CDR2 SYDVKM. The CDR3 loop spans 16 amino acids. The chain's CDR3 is CASRTPSGSGTDTQYF. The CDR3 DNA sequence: TGTGCCAGCAGAACCCCTAGCGGGAGCGGCACAGATACGCAGTATTTT. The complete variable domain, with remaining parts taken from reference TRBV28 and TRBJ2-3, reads DVKVTQSSRYLVKRTGEKVFLECVQDMDHENMFWYRQDPGLGLRLIYFSYDVKMKEKGDIPEGYSVSREKKERFSLILESASTNQTSMYLCASRTPSGSGTDTQYFGPGTRLTVL.

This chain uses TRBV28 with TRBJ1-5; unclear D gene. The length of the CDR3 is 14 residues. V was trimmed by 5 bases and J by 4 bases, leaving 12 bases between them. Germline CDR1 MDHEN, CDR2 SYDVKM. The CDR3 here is CASSTSSPNQPQHF. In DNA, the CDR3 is TGTGCCAGCAGTACCTCTAGCCCAAATCAGCCCCAGCATTTT.

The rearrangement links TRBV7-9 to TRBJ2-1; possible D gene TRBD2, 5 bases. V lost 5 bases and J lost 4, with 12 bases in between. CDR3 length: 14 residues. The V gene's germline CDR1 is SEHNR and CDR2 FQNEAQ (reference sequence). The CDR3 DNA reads TGTGCCAGCAGCCCGGTTACGGGATACAATGAGCAGTTCTTC. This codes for CASSPVTGYNEQFF.

The CDR3 region has the DNA TGTGCCAGCAGTAGCAGGGGAAACTATGGCTACACCTTC. This sequence encodes CASSSRGNYGYTF. The chain carries TRBV2 and TRBJ1-2, with D possibly TRBD1 on 6 matching bases. V lost 5 bases, J lost 2 bases, and 9 bases lay in between. This CDR3 is 13 amino acids long. CDR1 and CDR2 from the germline V gene are SNHLY and FYNNEI.

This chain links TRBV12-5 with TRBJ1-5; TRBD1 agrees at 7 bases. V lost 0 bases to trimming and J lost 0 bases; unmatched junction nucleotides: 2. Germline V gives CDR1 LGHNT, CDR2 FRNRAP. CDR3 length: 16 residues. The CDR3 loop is CASGLVQGYSNQPQHF. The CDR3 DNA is TGTGCTAGTGGTTTGGTACAGGGGTATAGCAATCAGCCCCAGCATTTT.

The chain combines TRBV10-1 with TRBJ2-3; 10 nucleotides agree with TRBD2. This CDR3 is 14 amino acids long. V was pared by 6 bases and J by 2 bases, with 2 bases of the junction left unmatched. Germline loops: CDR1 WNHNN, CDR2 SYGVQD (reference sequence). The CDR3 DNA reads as TGCGCCAGCAGCGGACTAGCGGTCACAGATACGCAGTATTTT. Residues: CASSGLAVTDTQYF.

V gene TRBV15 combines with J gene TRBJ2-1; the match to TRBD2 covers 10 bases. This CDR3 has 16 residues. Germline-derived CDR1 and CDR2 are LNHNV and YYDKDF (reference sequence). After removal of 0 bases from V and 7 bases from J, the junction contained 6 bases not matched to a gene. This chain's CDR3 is CATSRDIGLAANEQFF. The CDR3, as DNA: TGTGCCACCAGCAGAGACATCGGACTAGCGGCTAATGAGCAGTTCTTC. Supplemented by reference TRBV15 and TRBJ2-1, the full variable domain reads DAMVIQNPRYQVTQFGKPVTLSCSQTLNHNVMYWYQQKSSQAPKLLFHYYDKDFNNEADTPDNFQSRRPNTSFCFLDIRSPGLGDTAMYLCATSRDIGLAANEQFFGPGTRLTVL.

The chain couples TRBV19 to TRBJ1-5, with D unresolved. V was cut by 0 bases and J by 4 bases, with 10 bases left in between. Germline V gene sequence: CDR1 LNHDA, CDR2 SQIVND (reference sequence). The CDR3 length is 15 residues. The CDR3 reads CASSIEGPKNQPQHF. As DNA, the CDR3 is TGTGCCAGTAGTATAGAGGGCCCAAAGAATCAGCCCCAGCATTTT.

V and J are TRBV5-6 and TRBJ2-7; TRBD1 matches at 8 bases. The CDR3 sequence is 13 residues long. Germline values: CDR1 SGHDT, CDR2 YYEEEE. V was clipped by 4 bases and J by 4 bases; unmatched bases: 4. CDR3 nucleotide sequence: TGTGCCAGCAGCCCCGACAGGGGTTACGAGCAGTACTTC. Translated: CASSPDRGYEQYF.

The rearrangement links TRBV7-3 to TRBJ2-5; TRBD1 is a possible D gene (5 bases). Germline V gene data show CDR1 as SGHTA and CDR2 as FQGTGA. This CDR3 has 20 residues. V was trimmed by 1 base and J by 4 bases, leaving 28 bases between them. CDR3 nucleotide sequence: TGTGCCAGCAGCTTAAGCCCGCCGAACGGTCTACAGGCTCAGATAGAGACCCAGTACTTC. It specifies CASSLSPPNGLQAQIETQYF.